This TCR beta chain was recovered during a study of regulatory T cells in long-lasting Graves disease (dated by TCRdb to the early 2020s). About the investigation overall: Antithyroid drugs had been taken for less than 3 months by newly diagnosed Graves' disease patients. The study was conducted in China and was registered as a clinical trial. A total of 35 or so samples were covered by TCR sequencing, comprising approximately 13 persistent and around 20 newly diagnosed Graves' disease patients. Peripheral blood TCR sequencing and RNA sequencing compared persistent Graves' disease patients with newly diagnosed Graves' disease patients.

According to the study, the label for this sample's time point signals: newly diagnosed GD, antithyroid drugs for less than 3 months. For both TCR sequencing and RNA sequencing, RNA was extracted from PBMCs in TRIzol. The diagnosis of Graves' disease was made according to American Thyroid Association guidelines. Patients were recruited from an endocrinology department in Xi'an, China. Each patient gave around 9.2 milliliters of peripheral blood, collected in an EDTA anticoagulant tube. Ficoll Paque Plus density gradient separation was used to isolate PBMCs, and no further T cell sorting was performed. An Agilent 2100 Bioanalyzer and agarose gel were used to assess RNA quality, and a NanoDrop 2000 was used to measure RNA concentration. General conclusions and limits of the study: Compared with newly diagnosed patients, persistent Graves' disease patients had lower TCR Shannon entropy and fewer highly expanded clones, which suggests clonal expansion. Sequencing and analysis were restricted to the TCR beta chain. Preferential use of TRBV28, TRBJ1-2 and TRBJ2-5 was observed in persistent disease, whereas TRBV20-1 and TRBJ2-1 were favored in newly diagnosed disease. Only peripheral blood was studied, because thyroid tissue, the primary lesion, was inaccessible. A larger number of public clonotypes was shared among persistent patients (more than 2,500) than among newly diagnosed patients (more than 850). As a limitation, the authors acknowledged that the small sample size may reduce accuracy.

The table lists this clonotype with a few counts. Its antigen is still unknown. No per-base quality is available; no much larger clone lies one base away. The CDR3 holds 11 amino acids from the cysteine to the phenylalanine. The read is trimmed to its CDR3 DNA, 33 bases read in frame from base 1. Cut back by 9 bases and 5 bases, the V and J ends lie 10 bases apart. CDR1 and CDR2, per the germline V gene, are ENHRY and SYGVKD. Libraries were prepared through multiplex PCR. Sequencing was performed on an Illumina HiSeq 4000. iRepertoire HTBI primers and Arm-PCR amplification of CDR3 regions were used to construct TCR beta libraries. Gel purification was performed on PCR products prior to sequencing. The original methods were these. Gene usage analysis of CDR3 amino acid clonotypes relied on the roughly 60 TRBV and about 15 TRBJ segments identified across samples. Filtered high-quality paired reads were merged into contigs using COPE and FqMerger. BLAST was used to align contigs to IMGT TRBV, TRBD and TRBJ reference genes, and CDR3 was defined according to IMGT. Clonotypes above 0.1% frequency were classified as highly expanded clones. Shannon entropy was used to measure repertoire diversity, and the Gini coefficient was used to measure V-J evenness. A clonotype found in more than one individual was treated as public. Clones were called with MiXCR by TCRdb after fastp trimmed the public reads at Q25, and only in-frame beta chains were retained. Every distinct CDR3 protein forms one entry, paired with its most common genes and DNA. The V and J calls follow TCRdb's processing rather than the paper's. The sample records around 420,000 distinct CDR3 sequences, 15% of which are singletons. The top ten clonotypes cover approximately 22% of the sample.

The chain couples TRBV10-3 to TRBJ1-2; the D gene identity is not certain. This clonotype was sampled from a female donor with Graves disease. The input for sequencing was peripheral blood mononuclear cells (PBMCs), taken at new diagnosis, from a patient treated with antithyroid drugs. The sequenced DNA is TGTGCCATGGCGGGTTGGTATGGCTACACCTTC. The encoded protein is CAMAGWYGYTF.